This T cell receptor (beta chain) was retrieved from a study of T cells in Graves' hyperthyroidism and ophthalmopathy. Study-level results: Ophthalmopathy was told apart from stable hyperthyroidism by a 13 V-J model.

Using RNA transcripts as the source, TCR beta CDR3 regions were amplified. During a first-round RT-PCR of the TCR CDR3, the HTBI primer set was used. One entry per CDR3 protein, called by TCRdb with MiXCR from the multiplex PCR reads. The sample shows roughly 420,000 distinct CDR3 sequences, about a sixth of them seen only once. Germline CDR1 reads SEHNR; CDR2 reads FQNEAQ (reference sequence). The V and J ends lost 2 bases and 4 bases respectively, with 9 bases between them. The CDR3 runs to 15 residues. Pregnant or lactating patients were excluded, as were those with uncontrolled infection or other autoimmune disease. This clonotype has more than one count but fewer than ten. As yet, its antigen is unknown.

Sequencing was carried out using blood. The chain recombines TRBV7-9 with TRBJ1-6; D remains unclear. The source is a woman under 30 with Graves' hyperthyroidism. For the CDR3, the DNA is TGTGCCAGCAGCTTACACGGACCTTATAATTCACCCCTCCACTTT. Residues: CASSLHGPYNSPLHF.